This entry describes one TCR beta chain. Original analysis: Estimated nucleated cell counts came from reference gene primer amplification. TCRdb's copy holds only in-frame clones and misses some; the assay was immunoSEQ multiplex PCR. V, J and clone size are those of that table, while D and trimming were read from the DNA. This repertoire shows some 110,000 clones, 60% to 85% found once; its top ten account for 6.2%. The CDR3 is made up of 15 amino acids. Per the germline V gene, CDR1 is SGHDT and CDR2 is YYEEEE. V lost 4 bases, J lost 4 bases, and 6 bases stayed unmatched. This specimen comes from a study of blood T cell repertoires in COVID-19. Background on the study: PBMCs, B-cell-depleted T cells, or T cells were the source of the cDNA or gDNA that made up the material.

During active infection, Seattle patients enrolled and were then monitored through disease. This sequence originates from a man older than 75 with COVID-19, enrolled during active disease. The rearrangement links TRBV5-6 to TRBJ2-2; 8 bases map to TRBD1. Specimen: peripheral blood. CDR3 sequence (DNA): TGTGCCAGCAGCCAGGTGGACAGGGCCACCGGGGAGCTGTTTTTT. It specifies CASSQVDRATGELFF.